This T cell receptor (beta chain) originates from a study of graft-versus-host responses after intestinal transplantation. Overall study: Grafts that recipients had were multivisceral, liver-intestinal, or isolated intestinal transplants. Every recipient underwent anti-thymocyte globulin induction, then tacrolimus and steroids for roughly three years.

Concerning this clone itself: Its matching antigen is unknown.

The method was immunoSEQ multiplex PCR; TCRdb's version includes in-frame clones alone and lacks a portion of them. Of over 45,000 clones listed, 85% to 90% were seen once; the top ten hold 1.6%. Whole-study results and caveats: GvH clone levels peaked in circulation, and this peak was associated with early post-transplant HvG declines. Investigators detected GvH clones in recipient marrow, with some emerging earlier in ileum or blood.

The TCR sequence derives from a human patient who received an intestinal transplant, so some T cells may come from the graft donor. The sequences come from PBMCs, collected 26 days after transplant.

The CDR3 sequence: CASRDIGDADTQYF. The CDR3 DNA sequence: TGTGCCAGCAGGGACATAGGCGACGCAGATACGCAGTATTTT. J is TRBJ2-3 and V is TRBV27, with a possible D match to TRBD1 (5 bases). Trimming cost V 6 bases and J 4 bases, with 14 bases left between them. The CDR3 totals 14 residues. The V gene's germline CDR1 is MNHEY and CDR2 SMNVEV (reference sequence).